This is a list of T cell receptor beta chains from one sample in a study of glioma-infiltrating T cells. TCRdb independently ran MiXCR on the multiplex PCR reads; one entry per CDR3 protein. Of a few hundred thousand distinct CDR3 sequences in the sample, roughly two fifths were seen once. Source material: glioma tissue, nonneoplastic brain tissue, or PBMCs (not recorded which). The origin of the receptors is a human donor with low-grade glioma or glioblastoma, undergoing nonglioma brain surgery, or in good health (not recorded which). CDR3s include the opening cysteine and the closing phenylalanine or tryptophan. The D gene is left open where the match is weak. Clone size is stated in some rows and not others, as once, few, many or a class when expanded.

TRBV7-9	.	TRBJ1-1	14	TRBD1	CASSPGGAATEAFF	TGTGCCAGCAGTCCAGGGGGCGCGGCCACTGAAGCTTTCTTT
TRBV19	few	TRBJ1-1	14	.	CASTPRRGDTEAFF	TGTGCCAGTACCCCGCGTCGGGGGGACACTGAAGCTTTCTTT
TRBV6-1	many	TRBJ1-1	14	.	CASRSSNWNTEAFF	TGTGCCAGCAGATCCAGCAATTGGAACACTGAAGCTTTCTTT
TRBV6-1	many	TRBJ2-5	14	.	CASEELGWGETQYF	TGTGCCAGCGAAGAGTTAGGCTGGGGAGAGACCCAGTACTTC
TRBV12-3/TRBV12-4	.	TRBJ1-1	15	.	CDSSSGGRGSTEAFF	TGTGACAGCAGCTCGGGGGGCCGGGGGAGCACTGAAGCTTTCTTT
TRBV10-2	.	TRBJ1-1	13	.	CASSERLLGEAFF	TGCGCCAGCAGTGAAAGGTTACTCGGTGAAGCTTTCTTT
TRBV28	.	TRBJ2-1	19	TRBD2	CASRSYGGSSGNSYNEQFF	TGTGCCAGCAGGTCATATGGGGGGAGTAGCGGGAACTCCTACAATGAGCAGTTCTTC
TRBV12-3/TRBV12-4	few	TRBJ2-1	13	.	CASRFMGPNEQFF	TGTGCCAGCAGATTTATGGGGCCCAATGAGCAGTTCTTC
TRBV2	.	TRBJ2-3	16	TRBD2	CASSGRASGLTDTQYF	TGTGCCAGCAGTGGAAGGGCTAGCGGTCTCACAGATACGCAGTATTTT
TRBV27	many	TRBJ2-7	14	.	CASSFAGPSYEQYF	TGTGCCAGCAGTTTCGCGGGTCCCTCCTACGAGCAGTACTTC
TRBV11-2	few	TRBJ2-1	15	.	CASSLDGGGYNEQFF	TGTGCCAGCAGCTTAGATGGGGGTGGTTACAATGAGCAGTTCTTC
TRBV6-1	.	TRBJ2-1	18	TRBD2	CAISEGTGGLAGGGEQFF	TGTGCCATCAGTGAAGGGACAGGGGGACTAGCGGGAGGTGGTGAGCAGTTCTTC
TRBV6-2/TRBV6-3	many	TRBJ2-3	15	.	CASSYGIQSTDTQYF	TGTGCCAGCAGTTACGGGATACAGAGCACAGATACGCAGTATTTT
TRBV28	many	TRBJ1-1	12	.	CASRVTETEAFF	TGTGCCAGCAGGGTGACAGAGACTGAAGCTTTCTTT
TRBV19	few	TRBJ1-2	14	.	CASSGRLPNNGYTF	TGTGCCAGTAGTGGCAGGCTCCCGAATAATGGCTACACCTTC
TRBV5-1	many	TRBJ1-1	15	TRBD1	CASSWGGQGGAEAFF	TGCGCCAGCAGCTGGGGGGGACAGGGCGGCGCTGAAGCTTTCTTT
TRBV7-2	many	TRBJ1-1	13	.	CASSLGRLTEAFF	TGTGCCAGCAGCTTAGGCAGGCTCACTGAAGCTTTCTTT
TRBV28	many	TRBJ2-7	13	TRBD1	CASEDRGKYEQYF	TGTGCCAGCGAAGACAGGGGCAAGTACGAGCAGTACTTC
TRBV7-2	many	TRBJ1-1	13	.	CASSLGSNTEAFF	TGTGCCAGCAGCTTAGGATCGAACACTGAAGCTTTCTTT
TRBV4-3	.	TRBJ2-7	16	TRBD2	CASSQDGASGRYEQYF	TGCGCCAGCAGCCAAGACGGGGCTAGCGGGAGATACGAGCAGTACTTC
TRBV28	.	TRBJ1-1	19	.	CASSRMSWALLSGGLEAFF	TGTGCCAGCAGCCGTATGTCCTGGGCTTTATTGTCCGGAGGCCTTGAAGCTTTCTTT
TRBV28	.	TRBJ2-7	12	.	CASSRPFYEQYF	TGTGCCAGCAGCCGGCCCTTCTACGAGCAGTACTTC
TRBV6-2/TRBV6-3	.	TRBJ2-1	16	.	CASSYSGAGRSNEQFF	TGTGCCAGCAGTTACTCAGGGGCCGGTCGTTCCAATGAGCAGTTCTTC
TRBV15	.	TRBJ2-7	15	TRBD2	CATSGTSGSPYEQYF	TGTGCCACCAGCGGAACTAGCGGGAGTCCTTACGAGCAGTACTTC